These 11 T cell receptor beta chains share one sample of origin, sequenced in a study of technical replicates of blood from several donors (dated by TCRdb to the late 2010s). The library was obtained by the immunoSEQ multiplex PCR assay. The source is immuneACCESS, and TCRdb retained only in-frame sequences with V and J called. Part of the clones is not carried over; for the studies checked, unresolved V genes explain less than half of this, and the remainder is unexplained. For this sample there are some 80,000 clones; approximately 96% appear just once. The ten biggest clones cover around 0.37% of the sample. The specimen sequenced was T cells isolated from PBMCs. These receptors were collected from a human donor in good health.

The gene calls are TRBV4-1 and TRBJ1-4; the D gene is possibly TRBD1 (6 bases). Germline CDR1 is MGHRA and CDR2 is YSYEKL. CDR3 size: 14 residues. The V gene lost 4 bases and the J gene lost 5 bases, with 11 bases spanning the gap. The CDR3 nucleotides read TGCGCCAGCAGCCTTTGGACAGCGAATGAAAAACTGTTTTTT. It yields the protein CASSLWTANEKLFF.

The genes are TRBV4-3 and TRBJ1-2, with D tentatively TRBD1 (5 bases). The V end was cut by 3 bases, the J end by 2 bases, with 10 bases between. The CDR3 is 14 amino acids. Germline V gene data show CDR1 as LGHNA and CDR2 as YSLEER. CDR3 loop: CASSQVTENYGYTF. The CDR3, as DNA: TGCGCCAGCAGCCAGGTGACAGAAAACTATGGCTACACCTTC.

The chain carries TRBV2 and TRBJ1-2; D might be TRBD1 (6 bases). Germline V gene lookup returns CDR1 SNHLY and CDR2 FYNNEI. V lost 2 bases and J 4 bases, leaving 11 bases between the germline ends. The CDR3 is made up of 14 amino acids. The chain's CDR3 is CASSEWGQPYGYTF. The CDR3 DNA follows: TGTGCCAGCAGTGAATGGGGACAACCCTATGGCTACACCTTC. Combining the CDR3 with reference TRBV2 and TRBJ1-2 gives the whole variable domain EPEVTQTPSHQVTQMGQEVILRCVPISNHLYFYWYRQILGQKVEFLVSFYNNEISEKSEIFDDQFSVERPDGSNFTLKIRSTKLEDSAMYFCASSEWGQPYGYTFGSGTRLTVV.

The V call is TRBV4-3, the J call TRBJ2-3, with 7 bases fitting TRBD1. V lost 1 base and J lost 3; bases outside the gene matches: 4. This CDR3 has 15 amino acids. Germline loops: CDR1 LGHNA, CDR2 YSLEER. The CDR3 protein is CASSQVSTGTDTQYF. CDR3 DNA sequence: TGCGCCAGCAGCCAAGTCTCGACAGGGACAGATACGCAGTATTTT.

V usage is TRBV10-3 and J usage is TRBJ2-2; TRBD1 matches 8 bases. After removal of 11 bases from V and 3 bases from J, the junction contained 8 bases not matched to a gene. Germline lookup yields CDR1 ENHRY and CDR2 SYGVKD. CDR3 size: 14 residues. Here the CDR3 DNA reads TGTGCCGTGGACGGACAGGGAGACACCGGGGAGCTGTTTTTT. Protein product: CAVDGQGDTGELFF.

V gene TRBV5-5 combines with J gene TRBJ2-7; 11 bases are shared with TRBD2. Germline values: CDR1 SGHKS, CDR2 YYEKEE (reference sequence). Trimming removed 4 bases from V and 2 bases from J; junction bases left unmatched: 5. There are 15 residues in the CDR3. The CDR3 region has the DNA TGTGCCAGCAGCCCACTTAGCGGGAGGGCCTACGAGCAGTACTTC. This translates into CASSPLSGRAYEQYF.

This clone was observed once. The V call is TRBV28, the J call TRBJ2-5, with D perhaps matching TRBD1 (8 bases). Germline V CDR1 and CDR2: MDHEN, SYDVKM. V lost 5 bases to trimming and J lost 5 bases, with 24 bases between them. The CDR3 spans 17 residues. The CDR3 loop is CASSGTTGQGQGETQYF. The DNA of the CDR3 is TGTGCCAGCAGTGGGACTACCGGACAGGGCCAAGGGGAGACCCAGTACTTC.

This clone has a handful of counts. V usage is TRBV10-3 and J usage is TRBJ2-6; D unresolved. CDR1 ENHRY and CDR2 SYGVKD come from the germline V gene. V was clipped by 3 bases and J by 0 bases, with 3 bases between them. The CDR3 consists of 14 residues. Here the CDR3 reads CAISDSSGANVLTF. The CDR3, as DNA: TGTGCCATCAGTGACAGCTCTGGGGCCAACGTCCTGACTTTC.

The chain is built from TRBV9 and TRBJ2-7, with a tentative D call TRBD2 (6 bases). There are 13 residues in the CDR3. Trimming took 0 bases from V and 3 from J, leaving 7 bases between them. Germline V gene sequence: CDR1 SGDLS, CDR2 YYNGEE. The CDR3 nucleotides read TGTGCCAGCAGCGTAGGGGAGGACTACGAGCAGTACTTC. It is translated as CASSVGEDYEQYF.

The chain couples TRBV6-5 to TRBJ2-1, with TRBD2 matching 8 bases. The CDR3 runs 14 residues. CDR1 is MNHEY and CDR2 is SVGAGI in the germline V gene. After removal of 2 bases from V and 7 bases from J, the junction contained 4 bases not matched to a gene. The CDR3 reads CASSYRAGGNEQFF. The CDR3 bases are TGTGCCAGCAGTTACAGGGCGGGGGGAAATGAGCAGTTCTTC.

This chain connects TRBV4-1 to TRBJ1-2; TRBD1 is a possible D gene (5 bases). Trimming cost V 0 bases and J 8 bases, with 16 bases left between them. CDR3 size: 15 residues. The germline V gene has CDR1 MGHRA and CDR2 YSYEKL. The CDR3 nucleotides read TGCGCCAGCAGCCAAGAAGGCGGGACCTCAGGAGGCTACACCTTC. Translating gives CASSQEGGTSGGYTF.